Listed below are T cell receptor beta chains from one sample, sequenced in a study of cytomegalovirus exposure and HLA in healthy donors. Measured with immunoSEQ multiplex PCR; TCRdb has only the in-frame clones, and not every one. The table includes some 170,000 clones, about 90% detected once. Sequencing was carried out using PBMCs. The receptors come from a woman between 25 and 40 years old in good health and CMV-seronegative. Both conserved end residues are part of each CDR3. The order of the fields is V gene, J gene, D gene, clone size, CDR3 protein, CDR3 DNA. A D gene is named only where the DNA matches it firmly. Not all rows give a size; the values are once, few, many and, for expanded clones, a class.

TRBV6-5	TRBJ2-7	NA	NA	CASSQGRGEQYF	TGTGCCAGCAGCCAAGGACGGGGCGAGCAGTACTTC
TRBV5-1	TRBJ1-1	TRBD1	NA	CASSSQGGRTEAFF	TGCGCCAGCAGCTCACAGGGGGGTAGAACTGAAGCTTTCTTT
TRBV7-2	TRBJ2-3	NA	NA	CASSLDSNTDTQYF	TGTGCCAGCAGCTTAGACAGCAACACAGATACGCAGTATTTT
TRBV5-1	TRBJ2-1	TRBD2	once	CASSWTEAAGANEQFF	TGCGCCAGCAGTTGGACCGAAGCAGCGGGAGCCAATGAGCAGTTCTTC
TRBV2	TRBJ2-6	TRBD2	few	CASTLGGSSGANVLTF	TGTGCCAGCACCCTTGGCGGGAGCTCTGGGGCCAACGTCCTGACTTTC
TRBV11-2	TRBJ1-2	NA	NA	CASSLESGSNYGYTF	TGTGCCAGCAGCTTAGAATCTGGCAGTAACTATGGCTACACCTTC
TRBV21-1	TRBJ1-1	NA	NA	CASSKGGGAGSRWVNTEAFF	TGTGCCAGCAGCAAAGGGGGAGGGGCAGGGTCGCGCTGGGTGAACACTGAAGCTTTCTTT
TRBV6-1	TRBJ2-7	NA	NA	CASSGSLFSYEQYF	TGTGCCAGCAGTGGTTCCCTGTTCTCCTACGAGCAGTACTTC
TRBV9	TRBJ2-7	NA	NA	CASSVGSSPLEQYF	TGTGCCAGCAGCGTAGGGTCCAGCCCGTTAGAGCAGTACTTC
TRBV7-7	TRBJ2-5	NA	NA	CASSPDQETQYF	TGTGCTAGCAGTCCAGACCAAGAGACCCAGTACTTC
TRBV7-9	TRBJ1-4	NA	NA	CASSSDGLNPGREKLFF	TGTGCCAGCAGCTCCGACGGTTTGAATCCGGGAAGGGAAAAACTGTTTTTT
TRBV4-3	TRBJ1-1	NA	NA	CASSQDPKGSGEAFF	TGCGCCAGCAGCCAAGATCCGAAAGGCTCGGGTGAAGCTTTCTTT
TRBV6-5	TRBJ1-4	TRBD1	once	CASSYKGQGADEKLFF	TGTGCCAGCAGTTACAAAGGACAGGGGGCCGATGAAAAACTGTTTTTT
TRBV9	TRBJ1-1	NA	NA	CASSALREGEGVNTEAFF	TGTGCCAGCAGCGCCCTCAGGGAAGGGGAGGGGGTGAACACTGAAGCTTTCTTT
TRBV2	TRBJ2-7	NA	few	CASSGPSESGF	TGTGCCAGCAGTGGTCCCTCAGAGAGTGGCTTC
TRBV20-1	TRBJ1-2	NA	NA	CSARWNYGYTF	TGCAGTGCTAGATGGAACTATGGCTACACCTTC
TRBV11-3	TRBJ2-7	NA	NA	CASSTTEGGQQYF	TGTGCCAGCAGCACTACCGAGGGAGGCCAGCAGTACTTC
TRBV4-1	TRBJ2-7	TRBD2	NA	CASSQEAGANYEQYF	TGCGCCAGCAGCCAAGAAGCGGGGGCGAACTACGAGCAGTACTTC
TRBV5-1	TRBJ2-6	NA	NA	CASSLVSSGANVLTF	TGCGCCAGCAGCTTGGTTTCCTCTGGGGCCAACGTCCTGACTTTC
TRBV15	TRBJ2-3	NA	once	CATSRDRTPSTDTQYF	TGTGCCACCAGCAGAGATCGGACCCCTAGCACAGATACGCAGTATTTT
TRBV13	TRBJ2-7	TRBD1	NA	CASTSRDRGGREQYF	TGTGCCAGCACCTCAAGGGACAGGGGGGGACGCGAGCAGTACTTC
TRBV27	TRBJ1-1	NA	NA	CASSLWAVATEAFF	TGTGCCAGCAGTTTATGGGCGGTAGCCACTGAAGCTTTCTTT
TRBV7-2	TRBJ2-3	TRBD1	NA	CASRENRGPTDTQYF	TGTGCCAGCAGGGAGAACAGGGGACCCACAGATACGCAGTATTTT
TRBV19	TRBJ1-1	TRBD1	NA	CASKGTGSGTEAFF	TGTGCCAGTAAGGGGACAGGGAGTGGCACTGAAGCTTTCTTT
TRBV6-4	TRBJ1-2	TRBD1	NA	CASSDSPGQALYGYTF	TGTGCCAGCAGTGACTCTCCGGGACAGGCCCTCTATGGCTACACCTTC
TRBV27	TRBJ1-2	NA	NA	CASSLSGGLAYGYTF	TGTGCCAGCAGTCTAAGCGGGGGGCTTGCTTATGGCTACACCTTC
TRBV10-3	TRBJ1-2	TRBD1	NA	CAIRPDRVSGYTF	TGTGCCATCAGGCCGGACAGGGTGTCTGGCTACACCTTC
TRBV10-3	TRBJ1-1	TRBD1	few	CATTGTENTEAFF	TGTGCCACCACCGGGACAGAGAACACTGAAGCTTTCTTT
TRBV5-1	TRBJ2-1	TRBD2	NA	CASSSGGAYNEQFF	TGCGCCAGCAGCTCCGGGGGGGCCTACAATGAGCAGTTCTTC
TRBV11-1	TRBJ2-2	TRBD1	NA	CASSLVGTGRGQDTGELFF	TGTGCCAGCAGCTTAGTCGGGACAGGGAGAGGGCAGGACACCGGGGAGCTGTTTTTT